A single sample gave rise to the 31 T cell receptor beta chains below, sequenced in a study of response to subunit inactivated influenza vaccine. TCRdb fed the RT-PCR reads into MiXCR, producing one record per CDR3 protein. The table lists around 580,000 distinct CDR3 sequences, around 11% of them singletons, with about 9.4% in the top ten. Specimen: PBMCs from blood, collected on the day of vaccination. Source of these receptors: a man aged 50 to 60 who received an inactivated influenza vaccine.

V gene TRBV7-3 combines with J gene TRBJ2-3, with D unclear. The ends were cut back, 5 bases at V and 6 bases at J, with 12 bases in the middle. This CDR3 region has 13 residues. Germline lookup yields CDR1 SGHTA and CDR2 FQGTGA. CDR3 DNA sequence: TGTGCCAGCAGCCCCAAATTAGGGGATACGCAGTATTTT. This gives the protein CASSPKLGDTQYF.

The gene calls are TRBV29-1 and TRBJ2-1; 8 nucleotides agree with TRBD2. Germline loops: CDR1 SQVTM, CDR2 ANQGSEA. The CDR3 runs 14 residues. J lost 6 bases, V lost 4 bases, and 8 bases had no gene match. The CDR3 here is CSVAGRVGGNEQFF. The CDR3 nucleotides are TGCAGCGTTGCCGGGAGGGTAGGGGGCAATGAGCAGTTCTTC.

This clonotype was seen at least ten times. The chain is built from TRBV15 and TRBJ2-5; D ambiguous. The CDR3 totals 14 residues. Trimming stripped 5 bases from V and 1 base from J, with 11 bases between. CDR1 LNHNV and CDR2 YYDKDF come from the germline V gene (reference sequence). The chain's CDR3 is CATSPGRIQETQYF. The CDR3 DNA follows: TGTGCCACCAGCCCCGGGCGGATCCAAGAGACCCAGTACTTC.

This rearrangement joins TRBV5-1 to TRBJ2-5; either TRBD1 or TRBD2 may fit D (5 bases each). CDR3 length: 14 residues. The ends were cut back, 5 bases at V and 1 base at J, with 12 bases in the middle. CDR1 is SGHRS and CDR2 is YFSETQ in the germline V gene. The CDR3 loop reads CASRPGPAQETQYF. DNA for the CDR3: TGCGCCAGCAGGCCGGGGCCGGCCCAAGAGACCCAGTACTTC.

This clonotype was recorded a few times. The CDR3 DNA is TGTGCCAGCAGCCCTGGGAGGACAGGGGGAAGCTATGGCTACACCTTC. Protein product: CASSPGRTGGSYGYTF. The V gene is TRBV7-2, the J gene TRBJ1-2; 10 bases match TRBD1. The CDR3 consists of 16 residues. Germline V CDR1 and CDR2: SGHTA, FQGNSA. V trimming: 5 bases; J trimming: 4 bases; junction bases outside the gene matches: 10. Supplemented by reference TRBV7-2 and TRBJ1-2, the full variable domain reads GAGVSQSPSNKVTEKGKDVELRCDPISGHTALYWYRQSLGQGLEFLIYFQGNSAPDKSGLPSDRFSAERTGGSVSTLTIQRTQQEDSAVYLCASSPGRTGGSYGYTFGSGTRLTVV.

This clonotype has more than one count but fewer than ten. This CDR3 reads CSARLGPDTQYF. CDR3 bases: TGCAGTGCTAGGCTAGGACCGGATACGCAGTATTTT. This chain uses TRBV20-1 with TRBJ2-3; D is undetermined. The germline V gene has CDR1 DFQATT and CDR2 SNEGSKA (reference sequence). There are 12 residues in the CDR3. Deletions cut 3 bases from V and 6 bases from J, with 10 bases between.

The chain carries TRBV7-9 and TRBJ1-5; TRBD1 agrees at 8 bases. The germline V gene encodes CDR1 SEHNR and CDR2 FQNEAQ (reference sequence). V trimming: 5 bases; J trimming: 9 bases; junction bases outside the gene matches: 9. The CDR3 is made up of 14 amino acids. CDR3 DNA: TGTGCCAGCAGCCACGGACAGGGAGGGGGGCCCCAGCATTTT. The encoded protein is CASSHGQGGGPQHF.

The CDR3 loop reads CASGGTTETQYF. The CDR3 region has the DNA TGTGCCAGCGGCGGGACTACAGAGACCCAGTACTTC. This sequence joins TRBV12-3 or TRBV12-4 and TRBJ2-5; 7 positions agree with TRBD2. V gave up 8 bases and J gave up 4 bases; unmatched junction bases: 4. The CDR3 has 12 amino acids.

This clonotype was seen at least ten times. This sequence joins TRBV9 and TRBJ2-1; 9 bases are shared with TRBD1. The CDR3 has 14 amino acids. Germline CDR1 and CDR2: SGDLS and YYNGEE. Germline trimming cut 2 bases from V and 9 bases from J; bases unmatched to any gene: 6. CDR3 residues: CASSVGQGTGEQFF. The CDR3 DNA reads TGTGCCAGCAGCGTCGGACAGGGGACGGGTGAGCAGTTCTTC. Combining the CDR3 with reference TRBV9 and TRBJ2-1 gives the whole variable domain DSGVTQTPKHLITATGQRVTLRCSPRSGDLSVYWYQQSLDQGLQFLIQYYNGEERAKGNILERFSAQQFPDLHSELNLSSLELGDSALYFCASSVGQGTGEQFFGPGTRLTVL.

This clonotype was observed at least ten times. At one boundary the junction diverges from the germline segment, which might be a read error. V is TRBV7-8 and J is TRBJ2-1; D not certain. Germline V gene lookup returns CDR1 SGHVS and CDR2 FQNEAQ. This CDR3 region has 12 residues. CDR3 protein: CASSLPYNEQFF. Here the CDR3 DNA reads TGCGCCAGCAGCCTCCCCTACAATGAGCAGTTCTTC.

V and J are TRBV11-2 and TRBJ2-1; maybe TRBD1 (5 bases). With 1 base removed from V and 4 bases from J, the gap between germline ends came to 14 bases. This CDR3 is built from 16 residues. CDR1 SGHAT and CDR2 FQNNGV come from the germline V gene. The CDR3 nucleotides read TGTGCCAGCAGCTTAGGCCACTCAGGGATGTACAATGAGCAGTTCTTC. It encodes CASSLGHSGMYNEQFF. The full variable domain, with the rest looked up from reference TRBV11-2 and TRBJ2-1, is EAGVAQSPRYKIIEKRQSVAFWCNPISGHATLYWYQQILGQGPKLLIQFQNNGVVDDSQLPKDRFSAERLKGVDSTLKIQPAKLEDSAVYLCASSLGHSGMYNEQFFGPGTRLTVL.

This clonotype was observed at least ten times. CDR3 bases: TGCAGTGCTGGGCGGTCGGGGGCCACAGATACGCAGTATTTT. It translates to CSAGRSGATDTQYF. The chain links TRBV20-1 to TRBJ2-3; D is tentatively TRBD1 or TRBD2 (6 bases each). Per the germline V gene, CDR1 is DFQATT and CDR2 is SNEGSKA (reference sequence). Trimming cost V 5 bases and J 2 bases, with 14 bases left between them. CDR3 size: 14 residues.

In DNA form, the CDR3 reads TGTGCCAGCAGAACTAGCGCGACCTACAATGAGCAGTTCTTC. Translating it yields CASRTSATYNEQFF. The chain employs TRBV5-5 and TRBJ2-1, with 7 bases matching TRBD2. The V gene's germline CDR1 is SGHKS and CDR2 YYEKEE (reference sequence). J gave up 2 bases and V 5 bases, and 4 bases lay outside the gene matches. CDR3 length: 14 amino acids.

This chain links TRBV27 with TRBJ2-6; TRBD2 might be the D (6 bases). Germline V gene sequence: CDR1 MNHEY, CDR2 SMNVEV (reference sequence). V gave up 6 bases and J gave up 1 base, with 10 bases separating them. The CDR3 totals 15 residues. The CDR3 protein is CASRPGGSGANVLTF. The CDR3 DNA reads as TGTGCCAGCAGGCCTGGGGGGTCTGGGGCCAACGTCCTGACTTTC.

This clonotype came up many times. The CDR3 loop is CATSDSGTSGSLDETQYF. The CDR3 region has the DNA TGTGCCACCAGTGACTCCGGGACTAGCGGGAGTCTGGACGAGACCCAGTACTTC. The chain joins TRBV24-1 to TRBJ2-5; 14 bases agree with TRBD2. Germline lookup yields CDR1 KGHDR and CDR2 SFDVKD. V gave up 4 bases and J gave up 5 bases; unmatched junction bases: 11. The CDR3 is made up of 18 amino acids.

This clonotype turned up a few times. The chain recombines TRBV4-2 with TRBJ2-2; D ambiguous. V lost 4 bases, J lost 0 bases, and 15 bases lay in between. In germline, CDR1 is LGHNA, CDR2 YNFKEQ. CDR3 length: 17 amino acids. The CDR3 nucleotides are TGTGCCAGCAGCCCTTCCCAGGTTTTCCCGAACACCGGGGAGCTGTTTTTT. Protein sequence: CASSPSQVFPNTGELFF.

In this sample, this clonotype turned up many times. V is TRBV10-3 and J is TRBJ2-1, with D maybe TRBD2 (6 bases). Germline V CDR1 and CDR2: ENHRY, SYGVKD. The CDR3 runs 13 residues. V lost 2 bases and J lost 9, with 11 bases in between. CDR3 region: CAISEALAIEQFF. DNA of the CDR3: TGTGCCATCAGTGAGGCTCTAGCGATTGAGCAGTTCTTC.

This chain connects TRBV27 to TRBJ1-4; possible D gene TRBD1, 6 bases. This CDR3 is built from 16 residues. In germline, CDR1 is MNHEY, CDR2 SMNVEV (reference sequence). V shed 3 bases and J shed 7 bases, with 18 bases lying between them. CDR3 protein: CASSLRPDPGVEKLFF. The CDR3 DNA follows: TGTGCCAGCAGTTTGCGCCCGGACCCAGGGGTTGAAAAACTGTTTTTT.

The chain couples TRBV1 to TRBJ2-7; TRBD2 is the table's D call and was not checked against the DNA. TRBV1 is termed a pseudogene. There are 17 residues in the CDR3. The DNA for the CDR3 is TGCACCAGCAGCCATCATCATCCAGCTAGCGGGTTAAGAGAGCAGTACTTC. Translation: CTSSHHHPASGLREQYF.

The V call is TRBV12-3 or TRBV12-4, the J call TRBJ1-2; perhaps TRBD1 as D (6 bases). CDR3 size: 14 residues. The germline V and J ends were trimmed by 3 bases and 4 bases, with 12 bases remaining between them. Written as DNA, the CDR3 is TGTGCCAGCAGTTTGAACAGGGTTGGCTATGGCTACACCTTC. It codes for CASSLNRVGYGYTF.

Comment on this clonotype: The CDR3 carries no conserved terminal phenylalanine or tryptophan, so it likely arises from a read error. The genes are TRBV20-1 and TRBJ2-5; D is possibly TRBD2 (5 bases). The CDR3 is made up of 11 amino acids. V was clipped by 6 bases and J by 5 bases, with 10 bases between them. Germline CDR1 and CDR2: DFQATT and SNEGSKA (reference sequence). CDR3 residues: CSAGAVETQYL. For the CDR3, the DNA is TGCAGTGCAGGAGCGGTGGAGACCCAGTACTTA.

This CDR3 is CAGRSALLDNEQFF. The CDR3 bases are TGTGCCGGCCGCTCGGCACTCCTCGACAATGAGCAGTTCTTC. The chain uses TRBV30 and TRBJ2-1; D remains ambiguous. The CDR3 runs to 14 residues. V lost 8 bases, J lost 5 bases, and 19 bases lay in between. Germline V gene sequence: CDR1 GTSNPN, CDR2 SVGIG (reference sequence).

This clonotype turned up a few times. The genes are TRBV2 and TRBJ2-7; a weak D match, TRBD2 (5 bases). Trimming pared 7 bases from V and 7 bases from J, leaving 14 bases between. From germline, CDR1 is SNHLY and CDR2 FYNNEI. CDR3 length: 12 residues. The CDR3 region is CASISGVGEQYF. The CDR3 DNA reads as TGTGCCAGCATTTCCGGGGTCGGGGAGCAGTACTTC.

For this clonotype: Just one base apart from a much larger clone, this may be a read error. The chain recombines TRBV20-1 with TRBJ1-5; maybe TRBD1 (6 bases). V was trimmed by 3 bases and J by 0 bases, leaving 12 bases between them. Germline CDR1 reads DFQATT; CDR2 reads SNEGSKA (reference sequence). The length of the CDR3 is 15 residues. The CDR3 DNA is TGCAGTGCTAGGGTGCAGGGACATAGCAATCAGCCCCAGCATTTT. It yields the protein CSARVQGHSNQPQHF.

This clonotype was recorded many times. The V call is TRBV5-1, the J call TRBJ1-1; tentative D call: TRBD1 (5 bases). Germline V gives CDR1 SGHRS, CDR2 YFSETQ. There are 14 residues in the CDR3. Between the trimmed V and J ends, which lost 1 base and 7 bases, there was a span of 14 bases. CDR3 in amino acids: CASSLRTDGGEAFF. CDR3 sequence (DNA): TGCGCCAGCAGCTTGAGGACTGACGGGGGTGAAGCTTTCTTT.

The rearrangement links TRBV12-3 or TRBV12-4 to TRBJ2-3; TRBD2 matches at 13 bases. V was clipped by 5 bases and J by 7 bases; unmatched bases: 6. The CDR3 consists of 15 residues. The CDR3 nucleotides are TGTGCCAGCAGTACCCCGGGACTAGCGGGACATACGCAGTATTTT. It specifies CASSTPGLAGHTQYF.

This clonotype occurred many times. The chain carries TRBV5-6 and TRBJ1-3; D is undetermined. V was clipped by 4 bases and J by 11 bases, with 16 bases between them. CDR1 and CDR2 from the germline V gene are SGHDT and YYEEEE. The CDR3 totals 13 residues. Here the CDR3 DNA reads TGTGCCAGCAGCAGAGACACCTCCTTGGCCATATATTTT. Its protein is CASSRDTSLAIYF.

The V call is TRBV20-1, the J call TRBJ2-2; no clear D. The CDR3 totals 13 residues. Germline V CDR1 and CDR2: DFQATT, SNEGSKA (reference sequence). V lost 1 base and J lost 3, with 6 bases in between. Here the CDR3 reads CSARAYYTGELFF. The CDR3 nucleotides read TGCAGTGCTAGAGCATATTACACCGGGGAGCTGTTTTTT.

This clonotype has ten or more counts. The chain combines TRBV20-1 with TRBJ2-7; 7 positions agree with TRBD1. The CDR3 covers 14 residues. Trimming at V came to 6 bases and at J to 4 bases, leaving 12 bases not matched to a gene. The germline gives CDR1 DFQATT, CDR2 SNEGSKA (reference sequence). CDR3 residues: CSARPYKQGYEQYF. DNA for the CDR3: TGCAGTGCCCGACCCTACAAACAGGGGTACGAGCAGTACTTC.

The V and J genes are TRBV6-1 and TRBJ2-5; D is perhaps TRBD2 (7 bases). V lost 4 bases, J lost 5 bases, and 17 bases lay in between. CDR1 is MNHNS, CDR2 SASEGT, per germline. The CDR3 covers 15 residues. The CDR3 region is CASSGSGGLGETQYF. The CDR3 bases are TGTGCCAGCAGTGGATCCGGGGGGCTCGGGGAGACCCAGTACTTC.

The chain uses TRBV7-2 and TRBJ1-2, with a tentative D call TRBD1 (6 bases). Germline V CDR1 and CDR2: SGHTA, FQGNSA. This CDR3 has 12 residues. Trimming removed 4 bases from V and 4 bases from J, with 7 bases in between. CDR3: CASSSGAYGYTF. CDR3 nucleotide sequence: TGTGCCAGCAGCTCAGGGGCCTATGGCTACACCTTC.